This T cell receptor (beta chain) was sequenced in a study of CD8+ T cells in alopecia areata. RNA, once extracted, was reverse transcribed into cDNA for use as the sequencing template. Some clones are missing from TCRdb's copy, which holds only in-frame ones; the method was immunoSEQ multiplex PCR. This table holds approximately 200,000 clones, roughly 64% found once. The length of the CDR3 is 15 residues. CDR1 and CDR2 (germline): SQVTM, ANQGSEA. The ends were cut back, 4 bases at V and 4 bases at J, with 20 bases in the middle. Treatment specified: oral pan-JAK inhibitor, 5-10 mg twice daily. The TCR sequence derives from a human donor with alopecia areata. The rearrangement links TRBV29-1 to TRBJ2-7; D might be TRBD1 or TRBD2, each matching 5 bases. The sample in question was CD4+ T cells sorted from blood, obtained at week 24, from a patient treated with tofacitinib. Written as DNA, the CDR3 is TGCAGCGTTGGAGACACAACTAGGGGATTATACGAGCAGTACTTC. This translates into CSVGDTTRGLYEQYF.